The TCR beta chain under discussion was sequenced for a study of control samples from healthy donors and cancer patients. Only in-frame clones appear in the TCRdb table, and some are missing; sequencing was by immunoSEQ multiplex PCR. The table lists around 30,000 clones, 86% of them singletons. Deletions cut 6 bases from V and 8 bases from J, with 13 bases between. The CDR3 loop spans 12 amino acids. Germline values: CDR1 LNHDA, CDR2 SQIVND (reference sequence). This TCR came from a woman in her thirties or forties with lung cancer. The sequencing sample was made of PBMCs. The genes are TRBV19 and TRBJ1-1; the D is unclear. The DNA of the CDR3 is TGTGCCAGTAGAGTTCCAGCGGGAGAAGCTTTCTTT. It yields the protein CASRVPAGEAFF.